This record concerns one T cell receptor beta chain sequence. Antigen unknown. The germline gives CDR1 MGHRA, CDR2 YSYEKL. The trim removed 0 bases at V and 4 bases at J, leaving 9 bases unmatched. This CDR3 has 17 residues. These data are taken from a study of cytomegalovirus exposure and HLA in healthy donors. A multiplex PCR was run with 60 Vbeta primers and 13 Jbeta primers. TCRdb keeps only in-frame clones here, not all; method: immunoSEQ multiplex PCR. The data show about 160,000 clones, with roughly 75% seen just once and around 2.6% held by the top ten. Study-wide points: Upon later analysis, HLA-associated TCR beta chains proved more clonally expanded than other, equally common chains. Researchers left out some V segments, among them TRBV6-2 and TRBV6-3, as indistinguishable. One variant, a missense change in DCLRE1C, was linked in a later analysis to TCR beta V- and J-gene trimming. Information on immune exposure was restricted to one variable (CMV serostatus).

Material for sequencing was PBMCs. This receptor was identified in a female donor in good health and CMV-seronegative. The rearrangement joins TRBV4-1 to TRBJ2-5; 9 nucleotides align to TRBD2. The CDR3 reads CASSQDVLAGGGETQYF. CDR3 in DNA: TGCGCCAGCAGCCAAGATGTGTTGGCGGGGGGGGGAGAGACCCAGTACTTC.